The 25 T cell receptor beta chains in this list originate from one sample, sequenced in a study of a mutant IDH1 vaccine in newly diagnosed glioma. Their recognized antigens are unknown. Generated by immunoSEQ multiplex PCR, the TCRdb table keeps only in-frame clones and is missing some. The sample carries roughly 130,000 clones, around 77% recorded once. The time point is: week 11, during vaccination. All doses held 300 ug of mutant IDH1 20-mer peptide, with topical imiquimod. The sequencing here drew on PBMCs, taken from a glioma patient whose treatment included an IDH1 peptide vaccine. All receptors derive from a man aged 35 to 55 with glioma.

The CDR3 spells CATTLIQGARETQYF. The CDR3 region has the DNA TGTGCCACTACCCTTATACAGGGGGCGCGGGAGACCCAGTACTTC. This rearrangement joins TRBV7-2 to TRBJ2-5; TRBD1 matches at 9 bases. Germline loops: CDR1 SGHTA, CDR2 FQGNSA. V was pared by 10 bases and J by 5 bases, with 14 bases of the junction left unmatched. The CDR3 length is 15 residues.

The rearrangement joins TRBV29-1 to TRBJ2-2; 7 bases match TRBD2. Germline V lookup: CDR1 SQVTM, CDR2 ANQGSEA. The length of the CDR3 is 14 residues. Unmatched junction bases numbered 4, after V lost 5 bases and J lost 1 base. The CDR3 DNA reads TGCAGCGTTCTGGAGCGGGGGAACACCGGGGAGCTGTTTTTT. Translating gives CSVLERGNTGELFF.

This chain joins TRBV6-5 and TRBJ1-2; 7 positions agree with TRBD1. The V and J ends lost 10 bases and 8 bases, in that order; junction bases with no gene match: 13. CDR1 is MNHEY, CDR2 SVGAGI, per germline. The CDR3 has 13 residues. The CDR3: CATNQTGLGGYTF. The CDR3 region has the DNA TGTGCCACCAACCAGACAGGGCTGGGAGGCTACACCTTC.

This clone appeared once. This chain connects TRBV11-2 to TRBJ1-2; a possible D gene is TRBD1 (5 bases). The CDR3 loop spans 16 amino acids. Per germline, CDR1 SGHAT and CDR2 FQNNGV. V was shortened by 1 base and J by 3 bases, with 15 bases between the two germline ends. CDR3 residues: CASSLVTTREYYGYTF. The CDR3 DNA follows: TGTGCCAGCAGCTTAGTAACGACCAGGGAGTACTATGGCTACACCTTC.

The chain has TRBV9 and TRBJ1-6; 8 positions agree with TRBD1. This CDR3 has 15 residues. From germline, CDR1 is SGDLS and CDR2 YYNGEE. With V trimmed by 0 bases and J by 9 bases, 5 bases remained unmatched. In DNA form, the CDR3 reads TGTGCCAGCAGCGTAGACCCCCAGGGGGCTTCACCCCTCCACTTT. It is translated as CASSVDPQGASPLHF.

This chain links TRBV4-3 with TRBJ2-3; no clear D. V was cut by 4 bases and J by 4 bases, with 9 bases left in between. The CDR3 length is 13 residues. Germline V gene lookup returns CDR1 LGHNA and CDR2 YSLEER. DNA of the CDR3: TGCGCCAGCAGCCCAGGCCTCGCAGATACGCAGTATTTT. It is translated as CASSPGLADTQYF.

V gene TRBV5-4 combines with J gene TRBJ2-5; 13 positions match TRBD2. After removal of 7 bases from V and 4 bases from J, the junction contained 4 bases not matched to a gene. The CDR3 is 14 residues long. Germline CDR1 and CDR2: SGHNT and YYREEE (reference sequence). CDR3 in DNA: TGTGCCAGCGGACTAGCGGGGGTCTCAGAGACCCAGTACTTC. Translated: CASGLAGVSETQYF.

The V call is TRBV11-2, the J call TRBJ2-7; D is possibly TRBD2 (5 bases). The V gene lost 0 bases and the J gene lost 6 bases, with 12 bases spanning the gap. The CDR3 consists of 14 residues. Germline lookup yields CDR1 SGHAT and CDR2 FQNNGV. The CDR3, as DNA: TGTGCCAGCAGCTTAGATCTAGGGAGAGTCGAGCAGTACTTC. Translation gives CASSLDLGRVEQYF.

This sequence joins TRBV5-4 and TRBJ2-4, with TRBD2 identical over 7 bases. CDR1 SGHNT and CDR2 YYREEE come from the germline V gene (reference sequence). The CDR3 consists of 15 residues. Losses at the gene ends were 1 base for V and 3 bases for J; bases not matched to a gene: 4. CDR3 protein: CASSLTAGDKNIQYF. As DNA, the CDR3 is TGTGCCAGCAGCTTGACGGCGGGGGACAAAAACATTCAGTACTTC.

V gene TRBV7-2 combines with J gene TRBJ2-7; D perhaps matches TRBD2 (6 bases). V dropped 4 bases and J dropped 6 bases, with 7 bases sitting between them. The CDR3 totals 11 residues. Germline values: CDR1 SGHTA, CDR2 FQGNSA. Here the CDR3 DNA reads TGTGCCAGCAGCTCGGGGGTCGAGCAGTACTTC. This codes for CASSSGVEQYF.

This clone was found once. This chain uses TRBV9 with TRBJ2-3; D remains unclear. Germline CDR1 and CDR2: SGDLS and YYNGEE. The CDR3 length is 15 residues. V was pared by 0 bases and J by 2 bases, with 10 bases between. In DNA form, the CDR3 reads TGTGCCAGCAGCGTAGGAGGCAGAACCACAGATACGCAGTATTTT. Translation: CASSVGGRTTDTQYF.

The gene calls are TRBV6-1 and TRBJ2-7; 9 bases line up with TRBD1. Per the germline V gene, CDR1 is MNHNS and CDR2 is SASEGT. Unmatched junction bases numbered 5, after V lost 5 bases and J lost 6 bases. The CDR3 has 13 amino acids. CDR3 nucleotide sequence: TGTGCCAGCAGTCTAGGGACAGGGACCGAGCAGTACTTC. Amino acids: CASSLGTGTEQYF.

For the CDR3, the DNA is TGTGCCAGCAGCTTCGAAACAGGGAGTGGTTCACCCCTCCACTTT. It is translated as CASSFETGSGSPLHF. The chain uses TRBV5-6 and TRBJ1-6; a possible D gene is TRBD1 (6 bases). Trimming removed 2 bases from V and 9 bases from J, with 15 bases in between. The germline V gene has CDR1 SGHDT and CDR2 YYEEEE. The CDR3 loop spans 15 amino acids.

V and J are TRBV27 and TRBJ1-2, with 8 bases fitting TRBD1. This CDR3 has 17 residues. Germline trimming cut 3 bases from V and 2 bases from J; bases unmatched to any gene: 11. The germline CDR1 and CDR2 sequences are MNHEY and SMNVEV (reference sequence). Here the CDR3 reads CASSFILRDRGNYGYTF. CDR3 DNA sequence: TGTGCCAGCAGTTTTATATTGCGAGACAGGGGCAACTATGGCTACACCTTC.

V gene TRBV25-1 combines with J gene TRBJ2-2; 12 bases map to TRBD1. The CDR3 has 16 residues. CDR1 and CDR2 from the germline V gene are MGHDK and SYGVNS. The trim removed 7 bases at V and 4 bases at J, leaving 7 bases unmatched. CDR3 nucleotides: TGTGCCAGCAACCCCGGGACAGGGGGCGCCACCGGGGAGCTGTTTTTT. This gives the protein CASNPGTGGATGELFF. Variable domain in full (rest from reference TRBV25-1 and TRBJ2-2): EADIYQTPRYLVIGTGKKITLECSQTMGHDKMYWYQQDPGMELHLIHYSYGVNSTEKGDLSSESTVSRIRTEHFPLTLESARPSHTSQYLCASNPGTGGATGELFFGEGSRLTVL.

The gene calls are TRBV27 and TRBJ2-1; 11 nucleotides match TRBD2. Germline V gene sequence: CDR1 MNHEY, CDR2 SMNVEV (reference sequence). The CDR3 contains 19 residues. V was pared by 6 bases and J by 2 bases, with 15 bases of the junction left unmatched. The CDR3 here is CASRISGRAGGEPYNEQFF. CDR3 coding DNA: TGTGCCAGCAGAATTAGCGGGAGGGCGGGGGGCGAGCCCTACAATGAGCAGTTCTTC.

The genes are TRBV5-1 and TRBJ2-6; no reliable D call. The CDR3 contains 16 residues. The germline V and J ends were trimmed by 0 bases and 0 bases, with 7 bases remaining between them. Germline V gives CDR1 SGHRS, CDR2 YFSETQ. CDR3 in DNA: TGCGCCAGCAGCTTGGAGGTACGCTCTGGGGCCAACGTCCTGACTTTC. Protein: CASSLEVRSGANVLTF.

For this clone: Mismatch with germline at one junction end may stem from a read error. This chain links TRBV7-2 with TRBJ1-5; D is perhaps TRBD1 (5 bases). CDR3 length: 11 amino acids. CDR1 is SGHTA, CDR2 FQGNSA, per germline. DNA for the CDR3: TGTGCCAGCAGGGAGGCTGAGGGGCAAGATTTT. Its translation is CASREAEGQDF.

The V gene is TRBV7-2, the J gene TRBJ2-3, with 11 bases identical to TRBD2. Germline V gene lookup returns CDR1 SGHTA and CDR2 FQGNSA. The CDR3 extends over 16 amino acids. With V trimmed by 4 bases and J by 0 bases, 3 bases remained unmatched. The CDR3 sequence is CASSSGLAESTDTQYF. The CDR3 region has the DNA TGTGCCAGCAGCTCGGGACTAGCGGAAAGCACAGATACGCAGTATTTT.

This clone was recorded once. The V call is TRBV11-2, the J call TRBJ2-4, with D perhaps TRBD2 (6 bases). The CDR3 has 17 residues. Looked up from germline, CDR1 is SGHAT and CDR2 is FQNNGV. Deletions cut 3 bases from V and 1 base from J, with 16 bases between. CDR3 in amino acids: CASSLQGLYRAKNIQYF. CDR3 DNA: TGTGCCAGCAGCTTGCAGGGACTCTATAGGGCCAAAAACATTCAGTACTTC.

The chain recombines TRBV9 with TRBJ2-1, with 7 positions matching TRBD2. Trimming took 4 bases from V and 6 from J; bases not matched to a gene: 10. From germline, CDR1 is SGDLS and CDR2 YYNGEE. This CDR3 has 15 amino acids. CDR3 residues: CASSPSLRELNEQFF. The CDR3 DNA follows: TGTGCCAGCAGCCCCTCCCTGCGGGAGCTCAATGAGCAGTTCTTC.

The chain joins TRBV5-6 to TRBJ2-1; TRBD2 agrees at 14 bases. CDR3 length equals 16 residues. The germline V gene encodes CDR1 SGHDT and CDR2 YYEEEE. The junction had 11 bases not matched to a gene; V was cut back by 7 bases and J by 8 bases. For the CDR3, the DNA is TGTGCCAGCTCGGGACTAGCGGGAGAAGTAAAGGATGAGCAGTTCTTC. As protein: CASSGLAGEVKDEQFF.

This clone was observed a few times. The chain carries TRBV5-6 and TRBJ2-7, with a possible D match to TRBD2 (5 bases). The germline CDR1 and CDR2 sequences are SGHDT and YYEEEE. Trimming removed 0 bases from V and 0 bases from J, with 10 bases in between. The CDR3 runs to 15 residues. CDR3 DNA sequence: TGTGCCAGCAGCTTGGCACTAGGCCGCTCCTACGAGCAGTACTTC. As protein: CASSLALGRSYEQYF.

The chain employs TRBV19 and TRBJ1-1; D is possibly TRBD1 (5 bases). In germline, CDR1 is LNHDA, CDR2 SQIVND (reference sequence). This CDR3 has 15 residues. V lost 3 bases to trimming and J lost 1 base, with 12 bases between them. The CDR3 coding sequence is TGTGCCAGTAGTATTTGGGGCAAAAAGAACACTGAAGCTTTCTTT. Protein: CASSIWGKKNTEAFF.

This rearrangement joins TRBV7-2 to TRBJ1-3, with TRBD1 matching 11 bases. With 1 base clipped from V and 2 bases from J, the junction kept 10 bases outside the gene matches. Germline assignment: CDR1 SGHTA and CDR2 FQGNSA. There are 19 residues in the CDR3. The CDR3 sequence is CASSLVGTGGIGAGNTIYF. The DNA of the CDR3 is TGTGCCAGCAGCTTAGTAGGGACAGGGGGTATTGGGGCTGGAAACACCATATATTTT.